This T cell receptor beta chain was recovered during a study of blood T cell repertoires in COVID-19. Study-wide background: Collection of acute and convalescent COVID-19 samples took place in the United States, Italy and Spain. Sample material is recorded as cDNA or gDNA derived from T cells, B-cell-depleted T cells, or PBMCs.

Using immunoSEQ multiplex PCR, the repertoire was profiled, and TCRdb retains in-frame clones only, with some absent. In the table there are a few hundred thousand clones, roughly 80% of which are singletons. J lost 3 bases, V lost 6 bases, and 17 bases had no gene match. CDR3 length equals 19 residues. Germline V gives CDR1 MDHEN, CDR2 SYDVKM. Researchers sorted participants into cohorts using their self-reported clinical history. What the recovered Cohort 3 donors had was two negative PCRs, clearance, or symptom resolution. Sequenced material: PBMCs or T cells enriched from blood (not recorded which). The chain combines TRBV28 with TRBJ1-2; TRBD1 matches 12 bases. The clonotype originates from a man aged 45-65 years who had recovered from COVID-19. The CDR3 loop reads CASRPLAGTGGALDYGYTF. The CDR3 region has the DNA TGTGCCAGCAGACCCCTTGCCGGGACAGGGGGCGCACTGGACTATGGCTACACCTTC.